One sample yielded the 7 T cell receptor beta chains listed below, sequenced in a study of OX40 agonist ivuxolimab in advanced cancers. Repertoires were generated with immunoSEQ multiplex PCR, while TCRdb's copy carries only in-frame clones and drops some. The table records about 54,000 clones, 80% to 90% of them present only once. The specimen was CD4+ or CD8+ T cells sorted from blood, collected in a trial of the OX40 agonist ivuxolimab. The source is an adult with an advanced solid tumor such as melanoma, head and neck, liver or kidney cancer.

V is TRBV6-1 and J is TRBJ2-3, with D possibly matching TRBD2 (6 bases). Germline values: CDR1 MNHNS, CDR2 SASEGT. V lost 9 bases, J lost 3 bases, and 13 bases lay in between. This CDR3 contains 13 residues. The CDR3 bases are TGTGCCAGTAGTTGGGGGAGGACAGATACGCAGTATTTT. This codes for CASSWGRTDTQYF.

The genes are TRBV9 and TRBJ2-2; D unclear. Germline assignment: CDR1 SGDLS and CDR2 YYNGEE. The V end was cut by 3 bases, the J end by 4 bases, with 1 base between. The CDR3 has 11 residues. Written as DNA, the CDR3 is TGTGCCAGCAGCGGCACCGGGGAGCTGTTTTTT. This encodes CASSGTGELFF.

This sequence joins TRBV9 and TRBJ2-3; TRBD2 might be the D (5 bases). V lost 4 bases and J lost 3, with 24 bases in between. Germline CDR1 reads SGDLS; CDR2 reads YYNGEE. There are 18 residues in the CDR3. This CDR3 is CASSPRLSKWESTDTQYF. In nucleotides, the CDR3 is TGTGCCAGCAGCCCGCGCCTTAGTAAGTGGGAGTCTACAGATACGCAGTATTTT.

This clone was detected only a few times. CDR3 residues: CASSERGPYGYTF. The DNA for the CDR3 is TGTGCCAGCAGCGAGCGGGGGCCCTATGGCTACACCTTC. The rearrangement links TRBV7-9 to TRBJ1-2, with a tentative D call TRBD1 (6 bases). The length of the CDR3 is 13 residues. The ends were cut back, 5 bases at V and 4 bases at J, with 11 bases in the middle. Germline assignment: CDR1 SEHNR and CDR2 FQNEAQ (reference sequence).

This clone was recorded once. This chain links TRBV6-1 with TRBJ2-5; TRBD1 might be the D (5 bases). The J call is uncertain, as TRBJ2-7 better fits the DNA end. The V gene's germline CDR1 is MNHNS and CDR2 SASEGT. The length of the CDR3 is 13 residues. The CDR3 reads CASMTVNSYEQYF. DNA of the CDR3: TGTGCCAGCATGACAGTTAACTCCTACGAGCAGTACTTC.

This clone showed up just a few times. The V and J genes are TRBV9 and TRBJ2-7, with 10 bases that match TRBD2. V was clipped by 0 bases and J by 4 bases; unmatched bases: 4. Per the germline V gene, CDR1 is SGDLS and CDR2 is YYNGEE. The CDR3 sequence is 15 residues long. The CDR3 loop reads CASSVGDSGRYEQYF. The CDR3 bases are TGTGCCAGCAGCGTAGGGGATAGCGGGAGGTACGAGCAGTACTTC.

The rearrangement uses TRBV27 and TRBJ2-7; TRBD1 is a possible D gene (5 bases). There are 14 residues in the CDR3. V was shortened by 3 bases and J by 2 bases, with 11 bases between the two germline ends. The germline V gene has CDR1 MNHEY and CDR2 SMNVEV (reference sequence). CDR3 DNA: TGTGCCAGCAGTTTCCTCCAGGGTCCCTACGAGCAGTACTTC. Its protein product is CASSFLQGPYEQYF.